Listed below are T cell receptor beta chains from one sample, sequenced in a study of CD8+ T cells in alopecia areata. This table comes from immunoSEQ multiplex PCR, and its TCRdb copy is limited to in-frame clones, with some not included. The sample contains about 15,000 clones, about 61% of which appear only once. The sequenced sample consisted of skin. The receptors were sampled from a human donor with alopecia areata. Both conserved end residues are part of each CDR3. A D gene is named only where the DNA matches it firmly. For some rows the clone size is stated as once, few or many, or as a class when expanded; others skip it.

D gene	J gene	V gene	clone size	CDR3 DNA	CDR3 protein
NA	TRBJ2-3	TRBV4-2	NA	TGTGCCAGCAGCCCTCCGGGGGCGCCGGATACGCAGTATTTT	CASSPPGAPDTQYF
TRBD1	TRBJ2-3	TRBV19	NA	TGTGCCAGTAGTACGGACCGGGACAGGGGGACGTATACGCAGTATTTT	CASSTDRDRGTYTQYF
TRBD1	TRBJ2-2	TRBV19	NA	TGTGCCAGTCATCAACAGGGGGAGGTGGCCGGGGAGCTGTTTTTT	CASHQQGEVAGELFF
TRBD2	TRBJ2-1	TRBV7-9	large	TGTGCCAGCAGCCCCACTAGCGGTTACTCCTACAATGAGCAGTTCTTC	CASSPTSGYSYNEQFF
NA	TRBJ2-7	TRBV9	NA	TGTGCCAGCAGCGTAGGTTCGGAGGGGTTATACGAGCAGTACTTC	CASSVGSEGLYEQYF
NA	TRBJ1-3	TRBV28	few	TGTGCCAGCAGTCCGATGGCGGGAAACACCATATATTTT	CASSPMAGNTIYF
NA	TRBJ1-5	TRBV6-1	NA	TGTGCCAGCAGAATGAGAATCGGCAATCAGCCCCAGCATTTT	CASRMRIGNQPQHF
NA	TRBJ2-7	TRBV5-1	NA	TGCGCCAGCAGCAAACAACGGGAGGACAGATTTGACCACGAGCAGTACTTC	CASSKQREDRFDHEQYF
NA	TRBJ2-1	TRBV2	NA	TGTGCCAGCATCCAGCGGAACTACAATGAGCAGTTCTTC	CASIQRNYNEQFF
NA	TRBJ2-5	TRBV18	NA	TGTGCCAGCTCACCATCAGGGGGGGAGACCCAGTACTTC	CASSPSGGETQYF
NA	TRBJ1-2	TRBV2	NA	TGTGCCTCCTACAGTGGGGATGGTGGCTACACCTTC	CASYSGDGGYTF
NA	TRBJ2-1	TRBV12-5	NA	TGTGCTAGTGGTTTGGGCGGGACGGATGAGCAGTTCTTC	CASGLGGTDEQFF
TRBD2	TRBJ2-7	TRBV27	NA	TGTGCCAGCAGTTCCCGGACTAGCGGGAGATCCTACGAGCAGTACTTC	CASSSRTSGRSYEQYF
TRBD2	TRBJ2-3	TRBV28	large	TGTGCCAGCAGTACTAACCTGGGACTAGCGGACACAGATACGCAGTATTTT	CASSTNLGLADTDTQYF
NA	TRBJ1-1	TRBV6-1	few	TGTGCCAGCACTAGCCAAGGGATGGGCACTGAAGCTTTCTTT	CASTSQGMGTEAFF
NA	TRBJ1-2	TRBV5-1	NA	TGCGCCAGCAGAGAGGAGGTCCTCGGCTATGGCTACACCTTC	CASREEVLGYGYTF
TRBD2	TRBJ2-3	TRBV7-3	few	TGTGCCAGCAGCTTAGGGACTAGCGAAAGGAATACGCAGTATTTT	CASSLGTSERNTQYF
TRBD1	TRBJ2-7	TRBV10-3	NA	TGTGCCATCAGTGTTCCAGGGGGCGACGAGCAGTACTTC	CAISVPGGDEQYF
TRBD2	TRBJ2-5	TRBV5-1	NA	TGCGCCAGCAGTCCTAGCGGGAGTAGTGGAGAGACCCAGTACTTC	CASSPSGSSGETQYF
NA	TRBJ1-1	TRBV28	NA	TGTGCCAGCAGCCGGACAGAACTAAACACTGAAGCTTTCTTT	CASSRTELNTEAFF
NA	TRBJ2-1	TRBV28	NA	TGTGCCAGCAGTCTCCTTAAGGAGCAGTTCTTC	CASSLLKEQFF
TRBD1	TRBJ2-7	TRBV7-9	NA	TGTGCCAGCAGCTTAGAGACAGGGGGCCGCGAGCAGTACTTC	CASSLETGGREQYF
TRBD1	TRBJ1-2	TRBV7-9	few	TGTGCCAGCAGCCCCGTGGGACAGGGGGATGGCTACACCTTC	CASSPVGQGDGYTF
NA	TRBJ2-5	TRBV9	NA	TGTGCCAGCAGCGTCCGTTGGGGGGGGCTCGAAGAGACCCAGTACTTC	CASSVRWGGLEETQYF
NA	TRBJ2-5	TRBV7-9	NA	TGTGCATCGACCCAGGGGTTCACCGAGACCCAGTACTTC	CASTQGFTETQYF
NA	TRBJ2-7	TRBV6-4	NA	TGTGCCAGCAGTGACACCCAGGGGCCTAGCTTTTACGAGCAGTACTTC	CASSDTQGPSFYEQYF
TRBD2	TRBJ2-1	TRBV30	NA	TGTGCCCGGGGGGGGGTTAGCTCCTACAATGAGCAGTTCTTC	CARGGVSSYNEQFF
TRBD1	TRBJ1-4	TRBV27	NA	TGTGCCAGCAGTTTCGCCGGGACAGGGATACTGTTTTTT	CASSFAGTGILFF
TRBD1	TRBJ1-2	TRBV27	NA	TGTGCCAGCAGTTTACGCCCTAGGCCGGGACAGGGGAAGTACTATGGCTACACCTTC	CASSLRPRPGQGKYYGYTF
NA	TRBJ2-1	TRBV30	NA	TGTGCCTGGAGTGTACTCAATGAGCAGTTCTTC	CAWSVLNEQFF
NA	TRBJ1-4	TRBV10-3	NA	TGTGCCATCAGCGACCCAAATACAGGGTTTAATGAAAAACTGTTTTTT	CAISDPNTGFNEKLFF
NA	TRBJ2-5	TRBV5-1	NA	TGCGCCAGCAGCTTGGCCCAAGAGACTCAGTACTTC	CASSLAQETQYF
NA	TRBJ2-7	TRBV6-5	NA	TGTGCCAGCAGACTGACGGTTGGGTACGAGCAGTACTTC	CASRLTVGYEQYF
TRBD2	TRBJ2-1	TRBV7-2	NA	TGTGCCAGCAGCCCGCGGACTAGGGGTGAGCAGTTCTTC	CASSPRTRGEQFF
NA	TRBJ2-3	TRBV6-5	few	TGTGCCAGCCGGAGGTGGGGGACCACAGATACGCAGTATTTT	CASRRWGTTDTQYF
TRBD1	TRBJ2-5	TRBV4-1	NA	TGCGCCAGCAGCCACGAAATAGGAACCGGGACAGGGGTTTTAGAGACCCAGTACTTC	CASSHEIGTGTGVLETQYF
TRBD1	TRBJ1-5	TRBV28	few	TGTGCCAGCAGTAAATGGAAGCGCCCGGACAGGGTCCAGCCCCAGCATTTT	CASSKWKRPDRVQPQHF
NA	TRBJ2-1	TRBV14	NA	TGTGCCAGCAGCCAAATTACGGGGGCTCGAGAGCAGTTCTTC	CASSQITGAREQFF
NA	TRBJ2-2	TRBV18	NA	TGTGCCAGCTCACCCATCAGTGGCGGGGAGCTGTTTTTT	CASSPISGGELFF
TRBD1	TRBJ2-1	TRBV28	few	TGTGCCAGCAGTCTTCTTCCTGACAGGGGGATGTACAATGAGCAGTTCTTC	CASSLLPDRGMYNEQFF
NA	TRBJ1-1	TRBV2	NA	TGTGCCAGCAGTGACGGCGGGGGCCGTACTGAAGCTTTCTTT	CASSDGGGRTEAFF
NA	TRBJ2-1	TRBV5-1	few	TGCGCCAGCAGCTTTGAGCGCCTGCTACCTACGAGCTCCTACAATGAGCAGTTCTTC	CASSFERLLPTSSYNEQFF
TRBD1	TRBJ1-2	TRBV5-6	NA	TGTGCCAGCAGTCGGACAGGGTCGGACTATGGCTACACCTTC	CASSRTGSDYGYTF
NA	TRBJ2-5	TRBV27	few	TGTGCCAGCAGTTTAATGGCAGGGTCAGAGACCCAGTACTTC	CASSLMAGSETQYF
NA	TRBJ1-2	TRBV14	medium-sized	TGTGCCAGCAGCCAGTTACTACCCTCCGAGGGCGCGGGGGCCTATGGCTACACCTTC	CASSQLLPSEGAGAYGYTF
TRBD2	TRBJ2-3	TRBV7-9	few	TGTGCCAGCAGCTTAGGTTCTAGCGGCAGACAAGGAGATACGCAGTATTTT	CASSLGSSGRQGDTQYF
NA	TRBJ1-1	TRBV5-1	NA	TGCGCCAGCAGCTTCCAGGGCCAGTACACTGAAGCTTTCTTT	CASSFQGQYTEAFF
TRBD1	TRBJ2-1	TRBV7-9	few	TGTGCCAGCAGCTCGGCCGCCAGGGGGCCCCGGAATGGGCAGTTCTTC	CASSSAARGPRNGQFF
NA	TRBJ2-5	TRBV10-3	NA	TGTGCCATCAGTGAGTGGTCAGGAGAAGAGACCCAGTACTTC	CAISEWSGEETQYF
TRBD1	TRBJ2-7	TRBV25-1	NA	TGTGCCAGCAAGGGACAGCACTCCTACGAGCAGTACTTC	CASKGQHSYEQYF
TRBD1	TRBJ2-7	TRBV18	NA	TGTGCCAGCCGCAGCCGGGACAGTACCTACGAGCAGTACTTC	CASRSRDSTYEQYF
NA	TRBJ1-1	TRBV5-6	few	TGTGCCAGCAGCTTGAACACTGAAGCTTTCTTT	CASSLNTEAFF
NA	TRBJ2-7	TRBV5-1	few	TGCGCCAGCAGCTTAACAGGGTCCTACGAGCAGTACTTC	CASSLTGSYEQYF
NA	TRBJ1-3	TRBV5-1	NA	TGCGCCAGCAGCTTCGCAGGAGACTCTGGAAACACCATATATTTT	CASSFAGDSGNTIYF
TRBD1	TRBJ1-4	TRBV28	NA	TGTGCCAGCAGGACCACAGGGGTTGAAAAACTGTTTTTT	CASRTTGVEKLFF
TRBD2	TRBJ2-1	TRBV4-2	NA	TGTGCCAGCAGCCCTCGCCGTAGCGGGAGAATTGGGCAGTTCTTC	CASSPRRSGRIGQFF
TRBD1	TRBJ1-1	TRBV6-5	NA	TGTGCCAGCAGTTCTCAACAGGGGAGGGGAAACACTGAAGCTTTCTTT	CASSSQQGRGNTEAFF
NA	TRBJ2-3	TRBV7-9	NA	TGTGCCAGCAGCTTAAGAACCGGGCGCGCAGATACGCAGTATTTT	CASSLRTGRADTQYF
NA	TRBJ1-2	TRBV4-1	few	TGCGCCAGCAGCCGTTTCTTGGGCAGAAACTATGGCTACACCTTC	CASSRFLGRNYGYTF